This T cell receptor (beta chain) derives from a study of cytomegalovirus exposure and HLA in healthy donors. Study at large: HLA-typed donors were the source of approximately 88 million unique TCRs held in an early data release.

This clone has only a few counts. This CDR3 has 16 amino acids. Between the trimmed V and J ends, which lost 2 bases and 4 bases, there was a span of 18 bases. The germline gives CDR1 MNHNS, CDR2 SASEGT. The PCR employed 60 Vbeta primers together with 13 Jbeta primers. Assay used: immunoSEQ multiplex PCR; TCRdb lists only in-frame clones, some missing. The sample has 100,000 to 150,000 clones; 17% are singletons. V is TRBV6-1 and J is TRBJ2-7, with D possibly being TRBD1 (7 bases). This receptor was obtained from a female donor in good health and CMV-seropositive. What was sequenced was PBMCs. The CDR3 DNA follows: TGTGCCAGCAGTGAATTAGGGACAGTAAGCGGGTACGAGCAGTACTTC. Protein sequence: CASSELGTVSGYEQYF.